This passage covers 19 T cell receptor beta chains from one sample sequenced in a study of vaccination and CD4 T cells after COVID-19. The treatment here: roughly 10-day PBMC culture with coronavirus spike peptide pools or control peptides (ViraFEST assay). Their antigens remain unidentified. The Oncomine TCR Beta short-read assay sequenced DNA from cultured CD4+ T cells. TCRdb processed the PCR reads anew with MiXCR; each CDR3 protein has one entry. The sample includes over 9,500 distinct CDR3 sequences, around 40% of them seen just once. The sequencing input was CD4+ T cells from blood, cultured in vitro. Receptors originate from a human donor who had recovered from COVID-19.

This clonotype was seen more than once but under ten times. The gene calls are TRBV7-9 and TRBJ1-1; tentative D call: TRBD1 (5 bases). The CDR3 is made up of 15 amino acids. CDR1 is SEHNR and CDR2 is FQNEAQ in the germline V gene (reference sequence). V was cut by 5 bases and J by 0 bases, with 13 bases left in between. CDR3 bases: TGTGCCAGCAGCCAGCGTCCAGGGTTGAACACTGAAGCTTTCTTT. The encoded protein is CASSQRPGLNTEAFF. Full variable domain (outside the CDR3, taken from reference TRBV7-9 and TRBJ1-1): DTGVSQNPRHKITKRGQNVTFRCDPISEHNRLYWYRQTLGQGPEFLTYFQNEAQLEKSRLLSDRFSAERPKGSFSTLEIQRTEQGDSAMYLCASSQRPGLNTEAFFGQGTRLTVV.

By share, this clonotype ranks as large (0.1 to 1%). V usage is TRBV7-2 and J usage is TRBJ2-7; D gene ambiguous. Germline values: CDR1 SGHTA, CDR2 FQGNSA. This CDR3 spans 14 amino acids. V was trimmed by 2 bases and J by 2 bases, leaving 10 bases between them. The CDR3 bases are TGTGCCAGCAGCTTATACGGGCCTACCTACGAGCAGTACTTC. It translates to CASSLYGPTYEQYF.

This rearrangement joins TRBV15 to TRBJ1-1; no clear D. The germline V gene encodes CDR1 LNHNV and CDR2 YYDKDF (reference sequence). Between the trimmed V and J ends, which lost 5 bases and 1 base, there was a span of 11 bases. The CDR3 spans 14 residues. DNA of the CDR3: TGTGCCACCAGCCCCGGTATTACGAACACTGAAGCTTTCTTT. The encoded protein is CATSPGITNTEAFF.

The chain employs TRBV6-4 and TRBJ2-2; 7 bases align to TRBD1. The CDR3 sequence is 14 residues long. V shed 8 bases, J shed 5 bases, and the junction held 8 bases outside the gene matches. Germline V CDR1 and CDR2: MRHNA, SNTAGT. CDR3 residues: CASSGQPGTGELFF. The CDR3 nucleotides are TGTGCCAGCTCGGGACAGCCAGGAACCGGGGAGCTGTTTTTT.

CDR3 loop: CASSRTGLNQPQHF. CDR3 in DNA: TGTGCCAGCAGTAGAACAGGGCTCAATCAGCCCCAGCATTTT. This rearrangement joins TRBV2 to TRBJ1-5; TRBD1 might be the D (6 bases). The CDR3 is 14 residues long. Per germline, CDR1 SNHLY and CDR2 FYNNEI. Trimming removed 5 bases from V and 3 bases from J, with 11 bases in between.

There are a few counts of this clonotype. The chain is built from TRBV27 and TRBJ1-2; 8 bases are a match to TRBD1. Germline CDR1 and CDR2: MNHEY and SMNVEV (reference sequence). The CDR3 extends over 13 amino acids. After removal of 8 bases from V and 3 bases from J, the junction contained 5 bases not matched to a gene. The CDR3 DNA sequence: TGTGCCAGCTTCGGGACAGGTCACTATGGCTACACCTTC. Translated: CASFGTGHYGYTF.

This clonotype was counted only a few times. The CDR3 loop is CASSLYQQGTGELFF. CDR3 nucleotide sequence: TGTGCCAGCAGTTTATATCAACAAGGGACCGGGGAGCTGTTTTTT. The chain has TRBV28 and TRBJ2-2, with no clear D. Germline CDR1 is MDHEN and CDR2 is SYDVKM. The CDR3 contains 15 residues. Trimming took off 1 base at V and 5 bases at J, with 11 bases between the two ends. Full variable domain (remainder filled in from reference TRBV28 and TRBJ2-2): DVKVTQSSRYLVKRTGEKVFLECVQDMDHENMFWYRQDPGLGLRLIYFSYDVKMKEKGDIPEGYSVSREKKERFSLILESASTNQTSMYLCASSLYQQGTGELFFGEGSRLTVL.

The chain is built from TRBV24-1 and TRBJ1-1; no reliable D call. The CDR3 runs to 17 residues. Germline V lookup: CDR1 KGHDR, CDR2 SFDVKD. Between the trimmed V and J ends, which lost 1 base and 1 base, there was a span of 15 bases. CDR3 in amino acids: CATSDFLPRSGNTEAFF. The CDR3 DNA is TGTGCCACCAGTGATTTCCTCCCCAGGTCAGGGAACACTGAAGCTTTCTTT.

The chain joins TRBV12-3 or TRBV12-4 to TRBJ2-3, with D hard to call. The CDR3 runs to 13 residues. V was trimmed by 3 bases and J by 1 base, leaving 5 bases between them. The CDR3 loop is CASSFSGTDTQYF. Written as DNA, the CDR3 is TGTGCCAGCAGTTTTTCAGGCACAGATACGCAGTATTTT.

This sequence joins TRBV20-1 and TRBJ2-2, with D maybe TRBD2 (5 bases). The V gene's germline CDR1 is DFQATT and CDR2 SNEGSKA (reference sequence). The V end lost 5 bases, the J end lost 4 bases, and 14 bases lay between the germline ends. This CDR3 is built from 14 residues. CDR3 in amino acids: CSARGPGRTGELFF. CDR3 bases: TGCAGTGCTCGAGGGCCAGGACGCACCGGGGAGCTGTTTTTT.

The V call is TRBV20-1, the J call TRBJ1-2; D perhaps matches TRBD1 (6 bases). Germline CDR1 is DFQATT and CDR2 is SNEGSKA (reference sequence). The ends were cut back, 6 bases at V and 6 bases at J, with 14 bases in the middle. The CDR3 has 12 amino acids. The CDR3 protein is CSAPGGSHGYTF. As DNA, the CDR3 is TGCAGTGCCCCGGGGGGCTCGCATGGCTACACCTTC.

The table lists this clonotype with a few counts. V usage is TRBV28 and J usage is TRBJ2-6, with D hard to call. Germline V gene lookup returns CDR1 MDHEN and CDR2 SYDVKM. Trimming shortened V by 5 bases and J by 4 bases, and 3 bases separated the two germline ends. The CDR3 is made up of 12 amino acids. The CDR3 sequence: CASSVGANVLTF. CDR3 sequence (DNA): TGTGCCAGCAGTGTGGGGGCCAACGTCCTGACTTTC.

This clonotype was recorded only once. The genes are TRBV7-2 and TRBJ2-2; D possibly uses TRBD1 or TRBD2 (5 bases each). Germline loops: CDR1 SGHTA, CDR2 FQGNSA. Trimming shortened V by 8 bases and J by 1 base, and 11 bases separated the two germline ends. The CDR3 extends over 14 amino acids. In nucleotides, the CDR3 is TGTGCCAGCGGCCGGGACCTGAACACCGGGGAGCTGTTTTTT. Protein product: CASGRDLNTGELFF.

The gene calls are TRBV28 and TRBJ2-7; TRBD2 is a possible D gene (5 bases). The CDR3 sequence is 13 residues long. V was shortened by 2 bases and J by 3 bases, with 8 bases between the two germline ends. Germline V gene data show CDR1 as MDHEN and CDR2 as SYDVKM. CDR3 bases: TGTGCCAGCAGTTTAACCCGGGACTACGAGCAGTACTTC. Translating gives CASSLTRDYEQYF.

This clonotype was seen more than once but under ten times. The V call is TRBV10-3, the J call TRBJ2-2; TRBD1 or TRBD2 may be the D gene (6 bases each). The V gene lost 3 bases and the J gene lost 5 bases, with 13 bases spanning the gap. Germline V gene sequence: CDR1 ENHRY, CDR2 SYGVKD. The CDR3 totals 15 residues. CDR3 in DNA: TGTGCCATCAGTGACCGGGGGCTAAATACCGGGGAGCTGTTTTTT. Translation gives CAISDRGLNTGELFF.

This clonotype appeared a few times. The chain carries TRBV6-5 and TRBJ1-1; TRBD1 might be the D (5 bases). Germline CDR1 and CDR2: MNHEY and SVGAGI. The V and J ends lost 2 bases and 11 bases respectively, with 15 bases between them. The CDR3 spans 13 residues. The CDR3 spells CASSYEQGMGAFF. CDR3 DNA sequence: TGTGCCAGCAGTTACGAGCAGGGTATGGGGGCTTTCTTT.

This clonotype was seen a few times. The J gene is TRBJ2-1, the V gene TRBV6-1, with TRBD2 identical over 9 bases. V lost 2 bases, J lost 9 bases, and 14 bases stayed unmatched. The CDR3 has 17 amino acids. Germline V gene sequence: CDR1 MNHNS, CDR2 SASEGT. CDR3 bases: TGTGCCAGCAGTGAAAGAATGGCGGGGGGGCCCGTGGGTGAGCAGTTCTTC. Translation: CASSERMAGGPVGEQFF.

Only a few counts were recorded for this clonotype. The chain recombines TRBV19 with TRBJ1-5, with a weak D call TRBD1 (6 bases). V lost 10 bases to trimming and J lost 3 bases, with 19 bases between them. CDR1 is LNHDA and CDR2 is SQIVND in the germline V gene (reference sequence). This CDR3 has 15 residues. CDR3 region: CATNHGGGSNQPQHF. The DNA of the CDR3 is TGTGCCACCAACCACGGAGGGGGGTCCAATCAGCCCCAGCATTTT.

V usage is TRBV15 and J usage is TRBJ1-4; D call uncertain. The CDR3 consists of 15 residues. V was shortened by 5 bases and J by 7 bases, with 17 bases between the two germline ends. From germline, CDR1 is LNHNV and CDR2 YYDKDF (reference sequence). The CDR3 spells CATSRHGSETEKLFF. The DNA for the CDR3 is TGTGCCACCAGCCGACACGGATCTGAAACTGAAAAACTGTTTTTT.